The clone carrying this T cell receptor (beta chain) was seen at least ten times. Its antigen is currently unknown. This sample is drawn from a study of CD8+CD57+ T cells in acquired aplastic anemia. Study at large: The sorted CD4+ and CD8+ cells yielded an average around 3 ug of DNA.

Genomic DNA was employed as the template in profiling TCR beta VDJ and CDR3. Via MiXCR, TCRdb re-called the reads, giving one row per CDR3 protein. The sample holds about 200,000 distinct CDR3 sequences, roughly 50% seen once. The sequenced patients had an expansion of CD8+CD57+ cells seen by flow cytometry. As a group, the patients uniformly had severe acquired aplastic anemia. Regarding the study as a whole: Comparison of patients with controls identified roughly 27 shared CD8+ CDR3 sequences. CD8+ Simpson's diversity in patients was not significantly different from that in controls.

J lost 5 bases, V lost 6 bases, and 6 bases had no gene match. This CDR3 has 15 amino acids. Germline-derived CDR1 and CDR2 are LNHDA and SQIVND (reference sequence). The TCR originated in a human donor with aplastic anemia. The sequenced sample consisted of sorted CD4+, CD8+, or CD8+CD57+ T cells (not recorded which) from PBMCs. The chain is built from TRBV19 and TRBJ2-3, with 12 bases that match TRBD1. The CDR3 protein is CASRPGQGAQDTQYF. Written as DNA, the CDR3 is TGTGCCAGTAGACCGGGACAGGGGGCTCAAGATACGCAGTATTTT. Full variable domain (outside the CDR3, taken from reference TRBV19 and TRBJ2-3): DGGITQSPKYLFRKEGQNVTLSCEQNLNHDAMYWYRQDPGQGLRLIYYSQIVNDFQKGDIAEGYSVSREKKESFPLTVTSAQKNPTAFYLCASRPGQGAQDTQYFGPGTRLTVL.